Listed here are 28 T cell receptor beta chains from one sample, sequenced in a study of blood T cell repertoires in COVID-19. This table comes from immunoSEQ multiplex PCR, and its TCRdb copy is limited to in-frame clones, with some not included. Of under 400,000 clones detected, about 90% appear once; the ten largest clones hold just over 1%. The sample consisted of PBMCs or T cells enriched from blood (not recorded which). Every receptor here comes from a woman between 25 and 40 years old who had been exposed to COVID-19.

DNA for the CDR3: TGTGCCAGCAGTTTCCAGGGGTTTGAGTATGGCTACACCTTC. The encoded protein is CASSFQGFEYGYTF. This chain links TRBV28 with TRBJ1-2; possibly TRBD1 for D (6 bases). The germline V and J ends were trimmed by 3 bases and 5 bases, with 13 bases remaining between them. Looked up from germline, CDR1 is MDHEN and CDR2 is SYDVKM. This CDR3 has 14 amino acids.

This clone was observed once. The chain has TRBV27 and TRBJ2-3, with a weak D call TRBD1 (5 bases). This CDR3 spans 13 amino acids. V was trimmed by 7 bases and J by 8 bases, leaving 16 bases between them. CDR1 MNHEY and CDR2 SMNVEV come from the germline V gene (reference sequence). Here the CDR3 reads CASTGPTVATQYF. Here the CDR3 DNA reads TGTGCCAGCACGGGCCCGACAGTTGCTACGCAGTATTTT.

The chain links TRBV28 to TRBJ2-7; 8 nucleotides line up with TRBD2. The junction had 15 bases not matched to a gene; V was cut back by 5 bases and J by 3 bases. The CDR3 is made up of 17 amino acids. CDR1 is MDHEN and CDR2 is SYDVKM in the germline V gene. The CDR3 sequence is CASSPTTSAQYYYEQYF. The CDR3 nucleotides are TGTGCCAGCAGTCCGACGACTAGCGCGCAATACTACTACGAGCAGTACTTC.

This clone was seen just once. This chain links TRBV6-5 with TRBJ2-7; D is possibly TRBD2 (6 bases). The germline V gene has CDR1 MNHEY and CDR2 SVGAGI. V was cut by 6 bases and J by 4 bases, with 16 bases left in between. The CDR3 has 14 residues. CDR3 bases: TGTGCCAGCAGAGGGGCGGGATTTCTATACGAGCAGTACTTC. It encodes CASRGAGFLYEQYF.

The chain couples TRBV19 to TRBJ1-2; TRBD1 aligns across 9 bases. The CDR3 is 12 residues long. Per germline, CDR1 LNHDA and CDR2 SQIVND (reference sequence). Losses at the gene ends were 6 bases for V and 8 bases for J; bases not matched to a gene: 4. CDR3 bases: TGTGCCAGTAGGTGGACAGGGGAAGGCTACACCTTC. This codes for CASRWTGEGYTF.

This clone occurred a few times. V gene TRBV19 combines with J gene TRBJ2-7, with 10 bases matching TRBD1. V shed 3 bases and J 6 bases; nucleotides not matched to a gene: 8. The CDR3 spans 15 residues. Germline CDR1 is LNHDA and CDR2 is SQIVND (reference sequence). The CDR3 is CASSIGQGGLSEQYF. The CDR3 region has the DNA TGTGCCAGTAGTATCGGACAGGGGGGTCTAAGCGAGCAGTACTTC.

The rearrangement joins TRBV3-1 (or the pseudogene TRBV3-2) to TRBJ2-3; 13 positions match TRBD2. Unmatched junction bases numbered 4, after V lost 1 base and J lost 6 bases. From germline, CDR1 is LGHDT and CDR2 YNNKEL (reference sequence). The CDR3 length is 16 residues. Here the CDR3 reads CASSQAGLAGRDTQYF. In nucleotides, the CDR3 is TGTGCCAGCAGCCAAGCGGGACTAGCGGGAAGGGATACGCAGTATTTT.

DNA of the CDR3: TGTGCCAGCAGCTTAGGCGGGGGGTGGGACATTCAGTACTTC. It is translated as CASSLGGGWDIQYF. The chain has TRBV7-9 and TRBJ2-4; 8 bases agree with TRBD2. The germline gives CDR1 SEHNR, CDR2 FQNEAQ (reference sequence). The CDR3 contains 14 residues. The V segment lost 1 base and the J segment 8 bases; nucleotides outside the gene matches: 4.

This rearrangement joins TRBV7-2 to TRBJ2-5; 8 bases are shared with TRBD2. CDR1 and CDR2 (germline): SGHTA, FQGNSA. The J segment lost 2 bases and the V segment lost 5 bases, leaving 4 bases of the junction unmatched. This CDR3 contains 14 residues. CDR3 DNA: TGTGCCAGCAGCCTCCTAGCGGGTCAAGAGACCCAGTACTTC. Its protein is CASSLLAGQETQYF.

For this clone: This sample also contains other DNA sequences that code for the same CDR3. V gene TRBV28 combines with J gene TRBJ1-1; D gene uncertain. The germline V and J ends were trimmed by 3 bases and 5 bases, with 7 bases remaining between them. This CDR3 contains 12 residues. The germline V gene encodes CDR1 MDHEN and CDR2 SYDVKM. The CDR3 loop is CASSFRGTEAFF. CDR3 bases: TGTGCCAGCAGTTTCCGCGGGACTGAAGCTTTCTTT.

This sequence joins TRBV27 and TRBJ2-7; 9 bases align to TRBD2. CDR1 MNHEY and CDR2 SMNVEV come from the germline V gene (reference sequence). V shed 4 bases, J shed 1 base, and the junction held 5 bases outside the gene matches. This CDR3 region has 15 residues. The CDR3 DNA sequence: TGTGCCAGCAGTTCGTTAGCGGGAGAATCCTACGAGCAGTACTTC. The encoded protein is CASSSLAGESYEQYF.

The V gene is TRBV19, the J gene TRBJ1-2; TRBD1 is a possible D gene (6 bases). The CDR3 totals 15 residues. The germline V and J ends were trimmed by 7 bases and 3 bases, with 18 bases remaining between them. Germline CDR1 LNHDA, CDR2 SQIVND (reference sequence). CDR3 DNA: TGTGCCAGTAAGACCCCTGGTAAGGGGGACTATGGCTACACCTTC. Translation gives CASKTPGKGDYGYTF.

The chain recombines TRBV30 with TRBJ2-3; D unclear. This CDR3 contains 16 residues. The V end lost 1 base, the J end lost 1 base, and 15 bases lay between the germline ends. CDR1 GTSNPN and CDR2 SVGIG come from the germline V gene (reference sequence). CDR3 nucleotide sequence: TGTGCCTGGAGTGGGCACGGGTTGATAGGCACAGATACGCAGTATTTT. As protein: CAWSGHGLIGTDTQYF.

This clone was observed once. V gene TRBV7-9 combines with J gene TRBJ1-4, with 8 nucleotides matching TRBD1. The length of the CDR3 is 17 residues. The V gene end was trimmed by 4 bases and the J gene end by 1 base; junction bases not matched to a gene: 8. CDR1 is SEHNR, CDR2 FQNEAQ, per germline (reference sequence). The chain's CDR3 is CASSSNGQGGTNEKLFF. The CDR3 DNA reads as TGTGCCAGCAGCTCCAACGGACAGGGAGGAACTAATGAAAAACTGTTTTTT.

The rearrangement uses TRBV28 and TRBJ1-2, with 8 bases that match TRBD1. Germline loops: CDR1 MDHEN, CDR2 SYDVKM. There are 15 residues in the CDR3. V dropped 1 base and J dropped 5; count of bases not matched to a gene: 6. CDR3 loop: CASSLSRTGRYGYTF. CDR3 DNA sequence: TGTGCCAGCAGTTTATCCCGGACAGGGCGGTATGGCTACACCTTC.

This chain uses TRBV6-1 with TRBJ2-7; 8 bases fit TRBD1. V lost 4 bases, J lost 1 base, and 9 bases stayed unmatched. The germline V gene has CDR1 MNHNS and CDR2 SASEGT. The CDR3 consists of 16 residues. CDR3 nucleotides: TGTGCCAGCAGTGTGTTGCCGGGACAGGATTCCTACGAGCAGTACTTC. As protein: CASSVLPGQDSYEQYF.

The V gene is TRBV7-3, the J gene TRBJ2-7, with 10 bases that match TRBD2. V was pared by 0 bases and J by 5 bases, with 7 bases of the junction left unmatched. The CDR3 is made up of 16 amino acids. Germline CDR1 SGHTA, CDR2 FQGTGA. The CDR3 loop reads CASSLTPPGLANEQYF. The CDR3 coding sequence is TGTGCCAGCAGCTTAACCCCACCGGGACTAGCGAACGAGCAGTACTTC.

This clone appeared a few times. V usage is TRBV19 and J usage is TRBJ1-6, with 10 bases fitting TRBD1. Germline CDR1 is LNHDA and CDR2 is SQIVND (reference sequence). V was pared by 6 bases and J by 0 bases, with 14 bases of the junction left unmatched. The CDR3 has 20 amino acids. The CDR3 here is CASRGVRQGASSSYNSPLHF. The CDR3, as DNA: TGTGCCAGTAGGGGGGTGAGACAGGGGGCATCGAGCTCCTATAATTCACCCCTCCACTTT.

Note on this clone: One end of the junction varies from germline; a read error may be responsible. CDR3: CASRLDPVIEDVLTF. CDR3 sequence (DNA): TGCGCCAGCAGATTGGACCCAGTAATCGAGGACGTCCTGACTTTC. The rearrangement uses TRBV5-1 and TRBJ2-6; no definite D call. This CDR3 is built from 15 residues. Germline V lookup: CDR1 SGHRS, CDR2 YFSETQ.

This chain uses TRBV27 with TRBJ1-2; possible D gene TRBD1, 6 bases. CDR1 is MNHEY and CDR2 is SMNVEV in the germline V gene (reference sequence). V lost 6 bases, J lost 6 bases, and 20 bases lay in between. This CDR3 has 15 amino acids. CDR3 region: CASSHVTGKANGYTF. DNA of the CDR3: TGTGCCAGCAGCCACGTAACAGGGAAGGCAAATGGCTACACCTTC.

In its sample, this clone was seen once. One end of the junction varies from germline; a read error may be responsible. This chain joins TRBV11-2 and TRBJ2-5; 7 positions agree with TRBD1. CDR3 size: 12 residues. Germline CDR1 reads SGHAT; CDR2 reads FQNNGV. CDR3 amino acids: CASSPVGTASHF. DNA of the CDR3: TGTGCCAGCAGCCCAGTGGGGACAGCTTCCCACTTC. The full variable domain, rest sourced from reference TRBV11-2 and TRBJ2-5, is EAGVAQSPRYKIIEKRQSVAFWCNPISGHATLYWYQQILGQGPKLLIQFQNNGVVDDSQLPKDRFSAERLKGVDSTLKIQPAKLEDSAVYLCASSPVGTASHFGPGTRLLVL.

V and J are TRBV7-6 and TRBJ2-1; the D gene is possibly TRBD1 (6 bases). This CDR3 has 15 residues. V dropped 6 bases and J dropped 0 bases, with 12 bases sitting between them. Germline values: CDR1 SGHVS, CDR2 FNYEAQ. CDR3 sequence (DNA): TGTGCCAGCAGACTGGACAGCAGCTCCTACAATGAGCAGTTCTTC. Amino acids: CASRLDSSSYNEQFF.

This chain links TRBV7-6 with TRBJ2-1; 8 nucleotides match TRBD2. From germline, CDR1 is SGHVS and CDR2 FNYEAQ. The ends lost 0 bases at V and 4 bases at J; junction bases unmatched: 11. The CDR3 extends over 18 amino acids. CDR3 region: CASSLAGGTGGLYNEQFF. The DNA of the CDR3 is TGTGCCAGCAGCTTAGCGGGGGGTACGGGAGGGCTTTACAATGAGCAGTTCTTC.

The rearrangement joins TRBV5-6 to TRBJ1-4; D gene ambiguous. CDR1 is SGHDT and CDR2 is YYEEEE in the germline V gene. Trimming shortened V by 4 bases and J by 7 bases, and 5 bases separated the two germline ends. This CDR3 has 11 residues. CDR3 residues: CASSRREKLFF. Written as DNA, the CDR3 is TGTGCCAGCAGCCGTCGTGAAAAACTGTTTTTT.

This rearrangement joins TRBV18 to TRBJ1-3, with TRBD1 identical over 8 bases. J gave up 2 bases and V 3 bases, and 6 bases lay outside the gene matches. The CDR3 consists of 16 residues. CDR1 is KGHSH and CDR2 is LQKENI in the germline V gene. In DNA form, the CDR3 reads TGTGCCAGCTCACCTGGGACAGGCAAAACTGGAAACACCATATATTTT. Protein product: CASSPGTGKTGNTIYF.

This chain uses TRBV19 with TRBJ1-3, with D possibly TRBD1 on 6 matching bases. V was cut by 7 bases and J by 1 base, with 14 bases left in between. Germline CDR1 reads LNHDA; CDR2 reads SQIVND (reference sequence). CDR3 size: 15 residues. The CDR3 is CASTQGGRSGNTIYF. CDR3 DNA: TGTGCCAGTACCCAAGGGGGACGTTCTGGAAACACCATATATTTT.

This sequence joins TRBV6-5 and TRBJ1-2, with D maybe TRBD1 (6 bases). Germline V lookup: CDR1 MNHEY, CDR2 SVGAGI. Trimming shortened V by 2 bases and J by 2 bases, and 12 bases separated the two germline ends. The CDR3 covers 15 residues. The CDR3 region has the DNA TGTGCCAGCAGTTACGGCAGGGGAGTAAACTATGGCTACACCTTC. Protein: CASSYGRGVNYGYTF.

CDR3 in amino acids: CAIRQGSSYEQYF. CDR3 bases: TGTGCCATCAGACAGGGGAGCTCCTACGAGCAGTACTTC. The genes are TRBV10-3 and TRBJ2-7, with 7 positions matching TRBD1. Unmatched junction bases numbered 2, after V lost 6 bases and J lost 0 bases. The CDR3 runs 13 residues. Germline lookup yields CDR1 ENHRY and CDR2 SYGVKD.